These T cell receptor beta chains were read from a single sample in a study of blood T cell repertoires in COVID-19. Generated by immunoSEQ multiplex PCR, the TCRdb table keeps only in-frame clones and is missing some. The repertoire holds 210,000 or so clones, 65% to 90% seen once, with around 4.7% in the top ten. The material sequenced was peripheral blood. The source is a human donor in a cohort sampled during active COVID-19. The CDR3 runs from the conserved cysteine through the conserved F or W. D genes are given only for firm matches. Expanded clones get a size class; other rows say once, few or many, or leave the size out.

j_call	v_call	clone_size	d_call	cdr3_nt	cdr3_aa
TRBJ2-5	TRBV5-5	NA	NA	TGTGCCAGCAGGTTCTACCCCCGGACAGCAGAAGAGACCCAGTACTTC	CASRFYPRTAEETQYF
TRBJ2-3	TRBV5-6	NA	NA	TGTGCCAGCAGCTTGGAAAGGCTAGCGATGAGCACAGATACGCAGTATTTT	CASSLERLAMSTDTQYF
TRBJ2-7	TRBV7-9	NA	TRBD2	TGTGCCAGCAGTTCTAGCGGGAGGGCCTTGGGGGAGCAGTACTTC	CASSSSGRALGEQYF
TRBJ2-3	TRBV30	NA	NA	TGTGCCGGGTACAGGGCAAGCACAGATACGCAGTATTTT	CAGYRASTDTQYF
TRBJ2-2	TRBV7-9	few	TRBD2	TGTGCCAGCAGCCCCGGGGGACTAGCGAGGACCGGGGAGCTGTTTTTT	CASSPGGLARTGELFF
TRBJ1-6	TRBV5-1	once	NA	TGCGCCAGCAGCTTGACCTACCTGGACTCTAGGAGCTCCTATAATTCACCCCTCCACTTT	CASSLTYLDSRSSYNSPLHF
TRBJ2-1	TRBV5-6	NA	NA	TGTGCCAGCAGCTTTACAGTTCACCTCAACAATGAGCAGTTCTTC	CASSFTVHLNNEQFF
TRBJ1-1	TRBV6-5	NA	TRBD1	TGTGCCAGCGTGGTACAGGGGAGCACTGAAGCTTTCTTT	CASVVQGSTEAFF
TRBJ1-3	TRBV7-8	NA	TRBD1	TGTGCCAGCAGCTTAGCTGGGACAGCTAGAAACACCATATATTTT	CASSLAGTARNTIYF
TRBJ2-6	TRBV28	NA	NA	TGTGCCAGCAGTTACAGTCGCTCTGGGGCCAACGTCCTGACTTTC	CASSYSRSGANVLTF